This TCR beta chain was captured by sequencing in a study of cytomegalovirus exposure and HLA in healthy donors. The repertoire was sequenced with immunoSEQ multiplex PCR; TCRdb's copy has only in-frame clones and lacks some. The sample has 300,000 or so clones; around 90% are singletons. This clone appeared once. Sequenced material: PBMCs. The clonotype originates from a young man in good health and CMV-seronegative.

CDR3 sequence: CASSALDRNSPLHF. In nucleotides, the CDR3 is TGTGCCAGCAGTGCTCTGGACAGGAATTCACCCCTCCACTTT. The chain recombines TRBV6-4 with TRBJ1-6; TRBD1 matches 7 bases. This CDR3 has 14 residues. Germline V gives CDR1 MRHNA, CDR2 SNTAGT. The trim removed 4 bases at V and 7 bases at J, leaving 4 bases unmatched.